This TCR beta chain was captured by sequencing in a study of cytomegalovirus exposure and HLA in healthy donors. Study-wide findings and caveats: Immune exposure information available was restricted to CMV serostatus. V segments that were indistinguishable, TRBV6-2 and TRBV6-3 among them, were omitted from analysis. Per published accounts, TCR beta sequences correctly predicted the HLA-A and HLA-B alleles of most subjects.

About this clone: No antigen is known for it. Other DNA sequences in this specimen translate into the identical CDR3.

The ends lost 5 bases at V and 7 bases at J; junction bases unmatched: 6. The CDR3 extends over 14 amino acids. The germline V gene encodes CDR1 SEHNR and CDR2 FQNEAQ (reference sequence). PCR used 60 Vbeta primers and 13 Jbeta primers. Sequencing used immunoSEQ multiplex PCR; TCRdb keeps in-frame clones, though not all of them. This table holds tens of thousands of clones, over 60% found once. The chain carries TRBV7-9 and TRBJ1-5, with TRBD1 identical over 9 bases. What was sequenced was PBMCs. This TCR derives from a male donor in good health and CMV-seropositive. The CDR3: CASSLGQGIQPQHF. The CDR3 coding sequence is TGTGCCAGCAGCCTTGGACAGGGGATACAGCCCCAGCATTTT.